This TCR beta chain was obtained from a study of read filtering for tumor transcriptome and immune sequencing. At the level of the study: R-ISS stage counts were about 8 for I, approximately 15 for II, six or seven for III. Transcriptome libraries were built from DNase-treated RNA.

This library used 300 to 450 ng RNA and molecular barcoded adaptors spanning alpha/delta and beta/gamma chains. A single record per CDR3 protein comes from TCRdb applying MiXCR to the reads. The profile shows 40,000 or so distinct CDR3 sequences, 13% of them singletons. In regard to this clonotype: Its specificity is unknown.

General study findings and limits: The sorted CD138-negative fraction was a mixed bone marrow immune population, not purified T cells.

Germline loops: CDR1 SGHTA, CDR2 FQGTGA. V was clipped by 4 bases and J by 5 bases, with 14 bases between them. The CDR3 is 14 residues long. The sequenced sample consisted of a population of CD138-negative cells sorted from bone marrow. The rearrangement links TRBV7-3 to TRBJ2-5, with D unclear. The receptor comes from a donor aged 40 or older with multiple myeloma. CDR3 coding DNA: TGTGCCAGCAGCTATCGGGCTAGTAGCGAGACCCAGTACTTC. Residues: CASSYRASSETQYF. The full variable domain, rest sourced from reference TRBV7-3 and TRBJ2-5, is GAGVSQTPSNKVTEKGKYVELRCDPISGHTALYWYRQSLGQGPEFLIYFQGTGAADDSGLPNDRFFAVRPEGSVSTLKIQRTERGDSAVYLCASSYRASSETQYFGPGTRLLVL.